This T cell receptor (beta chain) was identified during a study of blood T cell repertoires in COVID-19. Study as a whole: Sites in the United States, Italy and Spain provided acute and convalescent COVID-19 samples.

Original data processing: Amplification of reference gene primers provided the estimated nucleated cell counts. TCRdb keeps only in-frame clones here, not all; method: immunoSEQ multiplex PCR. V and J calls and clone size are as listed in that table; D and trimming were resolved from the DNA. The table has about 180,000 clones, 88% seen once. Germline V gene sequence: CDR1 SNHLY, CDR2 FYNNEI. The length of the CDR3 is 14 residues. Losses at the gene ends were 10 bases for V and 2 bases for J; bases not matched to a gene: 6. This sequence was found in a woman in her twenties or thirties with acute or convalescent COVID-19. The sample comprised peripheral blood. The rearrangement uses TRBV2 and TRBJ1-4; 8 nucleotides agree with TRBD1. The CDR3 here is CATAGGTTNEKLFF. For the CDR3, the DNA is TGTGCCACCGCAGGGGGCACGACTAATGAAAAACTGTTTTTT.